This passage covers 26 T cell receptor beta chains from one sample sequenced in a study of blood T cell repertoires in COVID-19. This table comes from immunoSEQ multiplex PCR, and its TCRdb copy is limited to in-frame clones, with some not included. This sample has approximately 65,000 clones, with roughly 80% found just once. Sequencing was performed on peripheral blood. The receptors were sampled from a man between 60 and 70 years old with acute or convalescent COVID-19.

This clone was counted a single time. This chain connects TRBV6-5 to TRBJ1-2; 8 bases map to TRBD1. The length of the CDR3 is 14 residues. The V and J ends lost 5 bases and 8 bases, in that order; junction bases with no gene match: 10. Per germline, CDR1 MNHEY and CDR2 SVGAGI. CDR3 sequence reads: CASSTGTGIEGYTF. The CDR3 region has the DNA TGTGCCAGCAGTACCGGGACAGGAATAGAGGGCTACACCTTC.

J is TRBJ2-3 and V is TRBV9; a weak D match, TRBD2 (6 bases). Germline V gives CDR1 SGDLS, CDR2 YYNGEE. With 0 bases removed from V and 2 bases from J, the gap between germline ends came to 10 bases. The CDR3 spans 15 residues. CDR3: CASSVGGTTTDTQYF. For the CDR3, the DNA is TGTGCCAGCAGCGTAGGCGGGACGACCACAGATACGCAGTATTTT.

This rearrangement joins TRBV19 to TRBJ2-1, with 7 bases that match TRBD1. The junction had 8 bases not matched to a gene; V was cut back by 4 bases and J by 2 bases. This CDR3 is 16 amino acids long. Germline values: CDR1 LNHDA, CDR2 SQIVND (reference sequence). The CDR3 nucleotides read TGTGCCAGTAGTACTGGGACAGTCATGACCTACAATGAGCAGTTCTTC. This encodes CASSTGTVMTYNEQFF.

As to this clone: Given a much more abundant clone one base away, this may be a read error. The rearrangement joins TRBV7-9 to TRBJ2-7; the match to TRBD1 covers 8 bases. Trimming removed 5 bases from V and 3 bases from J; junction bases left unmatched: 3. The CDR3 is 13 amino acids. Germline CDR1 reads SEHNR; CDR2 reads FQNEAQ (reference sequence). Here the CDR3 DNA reads TGTGCCAGCAGCCAGGGGGCGGGCTACGAGCAGTACTTC. This sequence encodes CASSQGAGYEQYF.

The chain's CDR3 is CASSNTGELFF. Written as DNA, the CDR3 is TGTGCCAGTAGCAATACCGGGGAGCTGTTTTTT. The chain couples TRBV19 to TRBJ2-2; D is ambiguous. Between the trimmed V and J ends, which lost 6 bases and 5 bases, there was a span of 4 bases. Germline loops: CDR1 LNHDA, CDR2 SQIVND (reference sequence). CDR3 length: 11 amino acids.

The rearrangement joins TRBV6-4 to TRBJ2-1; TRBD2 agrees at 10 bases. The length of the CDR3 is 15 residues. Per the germline V gene, CDR1 is MRHNA and CDR2 is SNTAGT. Losses at the gene ends were 0 bases for V and 4 bases for J; bases not matched to a gene: 0. CDR3 amino acids: CASSDSAGGYNEQFF. Here the CDR3 DNA reads TGTGCCAGCAGTGACTCAGCGGGAGGGTACAATGAGCAGTTCTTC.

The chain recombines TRBV3-1 (or the pseudogene TRBV3-2) with TRBJ1-1; tentatively, D is TRBD1 (6 bases). The germline V gene encodes CDR1 LGHDT and CDR2 YNNKEL (reference sequence). The CDR3 has 15 amino acids. Trimming took off 3 bases at V and 5 bases at J, with 16 bases between the two ends. This CDR3 reads CASSQMGGAGTEAFF. The CDR3 bases are TGTGCCAGCAGCCAGATGGGGGGGGCAGGGACTGAAGCTTTCTTT.

This clone was counted once. The chain employs TRBV5-4 and TRBJ2-1, with 11 positions matching TRBD2. V trimming: 0 bases; J trimming: 7 bases; junction bases outside the gene matches: 9. CDR3 length equals 17 residues. The germline CDR1 and CDR2 sequences are SGHNT and YYREEE (reference sequence). The CDR3 spells CASSLAFGSGRGNEQFF. CDR3 nucleotides: TGTGCCAGCAGCTTGGCGTTCGGTAGCGGGAGGGGTAATGAGCAGTTCTTC.

The chain links TRBV6-5 to TRBJ1-1; 8 bases align to TRBD1. The CDR3 loop spans 13 amino acids. With 6 bases clipped from V and 0 bases from J, the junction kept 0 bases outside the gene matches. Germline-derived CDR1 and CDR2 are MNHEY and SVGAGI. The CDR3 DNA follows: TGTGCCAGCAGGGACAGGGTGAACACTGAAGCTTTCTTT. Its protein is CASRDRVNTEAFF.

The CDR3 loop reads CATSDLVSDEQYF. CDR3 bases: TGTGCCACCAGTGATTTGGTGTCAGATGAGCAGTACTTC. The gene calls are TRBV24-1 and TRBJ2-7; D unresolved. The CDR3 is 13 amino acids. Trimming removed 0 bases from V and 7 bases from J, with 9 bases in between. CDR1 and CDR2 from the germline V gene are KGHDR and SFDVKD.

The V call is TRBV9, the J call TRBJ2-2; no clear D. This CDR3 is built from 15 residues. Trimming stripped 0 bases from V and 5 bases from J, with 11 bases between. Germline V gene sequence: CDR1 SGDLS, CDR2 YYNGEE. CDR3 protein: CASSVEAPGTGELFF. The CDR3 DNA follows: TGTGCCAGCAGCGTAGAGGCCCCGGGTACCGGGGAGCTGTTTTTT.

This clone was picked up one time. The V and J genes are TRBV5-6 and TRBJ2-7, with TRBD1 identical over 7 bases. V was clipped by 2 bases and J by 6 bases; unmatched bases: 5. Germline V gene data show CDR1 as SGHDT and CDR2 as YYEEEE. This CDR3 spans 13 amino acids. CDR3 region: CASSFGTAREQYF. CDR3 nucleotide sequence: TGTGCCAGCAGCTTTGGGACAGCACGCGAGCAGTACTTC. The full variable domain, in which reference TRBV5-6 and TRBJ2-7 provide the parts outside the CDR3, is DAGVTQSPTHLIKTRGQQVTLRCSPKSGHDTVSWYQQALGQGPQFIFQYYEEEERQRGNFPDRFSGHQFPNYSSELNVNALLLGDSALYLCASSFGTAREQYFGPGTRLTVT.

The chain recombines TRBV28 with TRBJ2-7, with 10 bases that match TRBD1. V gave up 3 bases and J gave up 2 bases; unmatched junction bases: 7. CDR3 length: 16 amino acids. Looked up from germline, CDR1 is MDHEN and CDR2 is SYDVKM. Here the CDR3 reads CASSFPGTGATYEQYF. The CDR3 DNA is TGTGCCAGCAGTTTCCCCGGGACAGGGGCAACCTACGAGCAGTACTTC.

The V gene is TRBV6-6, the J gene TRBJ2-7, with D unclear. Germline V gene sequence: CDR1 MNHNY, CDR2 SVGAGI (reference sequence). The CDR3 runs 11 residues. Between the trimmed V and J ends, which lost 4 bases and 2 bases, there was a span of 3 bases. The DNA of the CDR3 is TGTGCCAGCAGTTCCGCCTACGAGCAGTACTTC. Its protein is CASSSAYEQYF.

V and J are TRBV30 and TRBJ2-3; 13 nucleotides line up with TRBD2. Germline-derived CDR1 and CDR2 are GTSNPN and SVGIG (reference sequence). Losses at the gene ends were 1 base for V and 6 bases for J; bases not matched to a gene: 7. The CDR3 contains 16 residues. The CDR3 bases are TGTGCCTGGAGTGACGGACTAGCGGGAGAGGGGGATACGCAGTATTTT. Translated: CAWSDGLAGEGDTQYF.

This clone has just a few counts. The chain carries TRBV27 and TRBJ2-7; maybe TRBD1 (5 bases). The V and J ends lost 0 bases and 2 bases respectively, with 14 bases between them. CDR3 size: 16 residues. Germline loops: CDR1 MNHEY, CDR2 SMNVEV (reference sequence). Written as DNA, the CDR3 is TGTGCCAGCAGTTTATCGACAGCAGGGTGGGCCTACGAGCAGTACTTC. Protein: CASSLSTAGWAYEQYF.

The rearrangement uses TRBV6-2 or TRBV6-3 and TRBJ2-7; D remains ambiguous. Looked up from germline, CDR1 is MNHEY and CDR2 is SVGEGT. V was trimmed by 2 bases and J by 2 bases, leaving 10 bases between them. The CDR3 is 14 amino acids. CDR3 DNA sequence: TGTGCCAGCAGTTACCCCTACCCCCCCTACGAGCAGTACTTC. It yields the protein CASSYPYPPYEQYF.

This clone occurred once. The CDR3 spells CASSKEALRQLRTEAFF. The DNA for the CDR3 is TGTGCCAGCAGCAAAGAAGCCCTGAGACAGTTGAGGACTGAAGCTTTCTTT. The V gene is TRBV21-1, the J gene TRBJ1-1; the D call TRBD1 from the table was never checked on the DNA. TRBV21-1 is a pseudogene segment. The CDR3 extends over 17 amino acids.

The chain couples TRBV5-6 to TRBJ2-7; TRBD1 aligns across 8 bases. The CDR3 consists of 16 residues. CDR1 and CDR2 (germline): SGHDT, YYEEEE. The J segment lost 6 bases and the V segment lost 0 bases, leaving 11 bases of the junction unmatched. DNA of the CDR3: TGTGCCAGCAGCTTGGTGGGGACAGGTACGGTCTGCGAGCAGTACTTC. This encodes CASSLVGTGTVCEQYF.

This clone was observed a single time. V gene TRBV7-9 combines with J gene TRBJ1-1; D unclear. V shed 2 bases and J shed 8 bases, with 9 bases lying between them. The germline gives CDR1 SEHNR, CDR2 FQNEAQ (reference sequence). The CDR3 runs to 12 residues. CDR3 amino acids: CASSLNGIEAFF. The CDR3 DNA follows: TGTGCCAGCAGCTTAAACGGGATAGAAGCTTTCTTT.

The chain combines TRBV6-2 or TRBV6-3 with TRBJ1-1; D uncertain. This CDR3 is 15 amino acids long. The germline V gene encodes CDR1 MNHEY and CDR2 SVGEGT. V was trimmed by 3 bases and J by 0 bases, leaving 11 bases between them. The CDR3 loop reads CASSYTGLVNTEAFF. In DNA form, the CDR3 reads TGTGCCAGCAGTTATACGGGGTTGGTGAACACTGAAGCTTTCTTT.

This sequence joins TRBV9 and TRBJ1-2; possibly TRBD1 for D (5 bases). V shed 4 bases and J shed 6 bases, with 19 bases lying between them. Germline V gene lookup returns CDR1 SGDLS and CDR2 YYNGEE. The CDR3 length is 15 residues. The CDR3 loop is CASSPREGFGDGYTF. CDR3 nucleotides: TGTGCCAGCAGCCCACGGGAGGGGTTTGGGGATGGCTACACCTTC.

The chain employs TRBV19 and TRBJ2-1; D perhaps matches TRBD1 (8 bases). CDR3 length: 14 amino acids. V was trimmed by 5 bases and J by 7 bases, leaving 15 bases between them. Germline V gene sequence: CDR1 LNHDA, CDR2 SQIVND (reference sequence). The chain's CDR3 is CASSHRGGVNEQFF. In nucleotides, the CDR3 is TGTGCCAGTAGTCACAGGGGGGGAGTGAATGAGCAGTTCTTC.

The rearrangement uses TRBV4-3 and TRBJ2-3; D perhaps matches TRBD2 (5 bases). Per germline, CDR1 LGHNA and CDR2 YSLEER. V was cut by 0 bases and J by 10 bases, with 11 bases left in between. The CDR3 covers 13 residues. The CDR3: CASSQEGSTAQYF. The CDR3, as DNA: TGCGCCAGCAGCCAAGAGGGGAGTACGGCGCAGTATTTT.

The chain joins TRBV4-2 to TRBJ1-3, with D uncertain. V gave up 0 bases and J gave up 0 bases, with 12 bases separating them. The germline gives CDR1 LGHNA, CDR2 YNFKEQ. The CDR3 extends over 17 amino acids. This chain's CDR3 is CASSQDLPQLSGNTIYF. The CDR3 bases are TGTGCCAGCAGCCAAGACTTACCCCAACTCTCTGGAAACACCATATATTTT.

The rearrangement joins TRBV30 to TRBJ2-1; no clear D gene. The V end lost 0 bases, the J end lost 10 bases, and 7 bases lay between the germline ends. This CDR3 region has 11 residues. The V gene's germline CDR1 is GTSNPN and CDR2 SVGIG (reference sequence). The CDR3 region is CAWSVRQEQFF. CDR3 nucleotide sequence: TGTGCCTGGAGTGTACGTCAGGAGCAGTTCTTC.